This T cell receptor beta chain came from a study of blood T cell repertoires in COVID-19. About the study: COVID-19 samples collected from the United States, Italy and Spain covered acute and convalescent phases.

V lost 1 base, J lost 4 bases, and 9 bases lay in between. Germline V gene sequence: CDR1 SGHRS, CDR2 YFSETQ. The CDR3 length is 14 residues. Assay used: immunoSEQ multiplex PCR; TCRdb lists only in-frame clones, some missing. Of under 200,000 clones listed, 80% to 85% are singletons. The sequence came from a man aged 18 to 29 with active or convalescent COVID-19. This chain links TRBV5-1 with TRBJ2-1, with D unclear. Sequenced sample: peripheral blood. The CDR3 DNA follows: TGCGCCAGCAGCTTGCCCGGAGTTTACAATGAGCAGTTCTTC. Translated: CASSLPGVYNEQFF.